Following are 9 T cell receptor beta chains from one sample sequenced in a study of control samples from healthy donors and cancer patients. Method: immunoSEQ multiplex PCR; TCRdb's copy keeps in-frame clones and lacks some. The table lists about 89,000 clones, roughly nine tenths of them singletons. Sequenced sample: blood. These receptors were collected from a man under 40 in good health.

The V and J genes are TRBV6-5 and TRBJ1-1; D is unclear. V shed 6 bases and J shed 3 bases, with 11 bases lying between them. Germline-derived CDR1 and CDR2 are MNHEY and SVGAGI. The CDR3 is made up of 13 amino acids. CDR3 loop: CASRGRADTEAFF. CDR3 nucleotides: TGTGCCAGCAGAGGGAGGGCGGACACTGAAGCTTTCTTT.

The V and J genes are TRBV19 and TRBJ1-1; D gene uncertain. Germline CDR1 is LNHDA and CDR2 is SQIVND (reference sequence). The CDR3 is 13 residues long. Trimming stripped 3 bases from V and 3 bases from J, with 8 bases between. The CDR3 is CASSISADTEAFF. CDR3 DNA: TGTGCCAGTAGTATCTCGGCCGACACTGAAGCTTTCTTT.

The genes are TRBV13 and TRBJ2-7, with TRBD1 matching over 8 bases. The CDR3 has 15 residues. Germline V lookup: CDR1 PRHDT, CDR2 FYEKMQ (reference sequence). V trimming: 4 bases; J trimming: 0 bases; junction bases outside the gene matches: 5. The CDR3 bases are TGTGCCAGCAGCTCCAGGACAGGGAGCTCCTACGAGCAGTACTTC. Translation: CASSSRTGSSYEQYF. Drawing the rest from reference TRBV13 and TRBJ2-7, the complete variable domain is AAGVIQSPRHLIKEKRETATLKCYPIPRHDTVYWYQQGPGQDPQFLISFYEKMQSDKGSIPDRFSAQQFSDYHSELNMSSLELGDSALYFCASSSRTGSSYEQYFGPGTRLTVT.

The chain joins TRBV7-8 to TRBJ1-5; D is perhaps TRBD1 (5 bases). Per germline, CDR1 SGHVS and CDR2 FQNEAQ. The CDR3 runs 16 residues. V shed 1 base and J shed 0 bases, with 10 bases lying between them. The CDR3: CASSLVRTNSNQPQHF. The CDR3 DNA follows: TGTGCCAGCAGCTTAGTGAGGACAAATAGCAATCAGCCCCAGCATTTT.

The rearrangement uses TRBV6-5 and TRBJ1-1; no definite D call. CDR3 size: 13 residues. Germline V gene sequence: CDR1 MNHEY, CDR2 SVGAGI. The ends were cut back, 6 bases at V and 4 bases at J, with 12 bases in the middle. The CDR3 protein is CASSRNYGTEAFF. In DNA, the CDR3 is TGTGCCAGCAGCCGCAACTACGGCACTGAAGCTTTCTTT.

The genes are TRBV6-5 and TRBJ2-1, with 8 bases that match TRBD1. The length of the CDR3 is 14 residues. V shed 7 bases, J shed 2 bases, and the junction held 4 bases outside the gene matches. Per germline, CDR1 MNHEY and CDR2 SVGAGI. CDR3 in amino acids: CASKRTGPYNEQFF. In DNA, the CDR3 is TGTGCCAGCAAAAGGACAGGGCCCTACAATGAGCAGTTCTTC.

This clone was seen once. The rearrangement joins TRBV18 to TRBJ2-3; D is possibly TRBD1 or TRBD2 (6 bases each). This CDR3 has 13 amino acids. Germline CDR1 is KGHSH and CDR2 is LQKENI. V lost 6 bases to trimming and J lost 6 bases, with 13 bases between them. CDR3 DNA sequence: TGTGCCAGCTCCTTCACGGGGGCCGATACGCAGTATTTT. Its protein product is CASSFTGADTQYF.

This chain's CDR3 is CACGQGAGGYTF. CDR3 DNA: TGTGCCTGCGGACAGGGGGCAGGAGGCTACACCTTC. The chain joins TRBV30 to TRBJ1-2, with TRBD1 matching 11 bases. J lost 8 bases, V lost 6 bases, and 5 bases had no gene match. Germline values: CDR1 GTSNPN, CDR2 SVGIG (reference sequence). CDR3 length: 12 residues.

The chain links TRBV9 to TRBJ2-5; a possible D gene is TRBD2 (6 bases). The CDR3 has 14 residues. Germline V gene sequence: CDR1 SGDLS, CDR2 YYNGEE. V lost 4 bases and J lost 2, with 12 bases in between. The CDR3 DNA sequence: TGTGCCAGCAGCCCGACTAGGAGGCAAGAGACCCAGTACTTC. This translates into CASSPTRRQETQYF. Variable domain in full (rest from reference TRBV9 and TRBJ2-5): DSGVTQTPKHLITATGQRVTLRCSPRSGDLSVYWYQQSLDQGLQFLIQYYNGEERAKGNILERFSAQQFPDLHSELNLSSLELGDSALYFCASSPTRRQETQYFGPGTRLLVL.